These T cell receptor beta chains were read from a single sample in a study of blood T cell repertoires in COVID-19. This table comes from immunoSEQ multiplex PCR, and its TCRdb copy is limited to in-frame clones, with some not included. The data show hundreds of thousands of clones, around nine tenths seen once. The sample taken for sequencing was PBMCs or T cells enriched from blood (not recorded which). The receptor source for this set is a woman between 45 and 60 years old who had been exposed to COVID-19. CDR3s include the opening cysteine and the closing phenylalanine or tryptophan. Fields, in order: V gene, CDR3 protein.

TRBV29-1	CSVDQNENTEAFF
TRBV2	CASSRQGVVQNTEAFF
TRBV7-2	CASSAGTGTSNQPQHF
TRBV2	CASSIPFGELFF
TRBV4-1	CASSQRGSGNTIYF
TRBV9	CASSPGEGRTGRGDTQYF
TRBV9	CASSVAGNGANTQYF
TRBV5-1	CASSRGTSGGIQETQYF
TRBV7-8	CASSFGQGQPQHF
TRBV7-9	CASSLGVGAVGNTIYF
TRBV5-4	CASSPGSGTGSNYGYTF
TRBV5-5	CASSKNTGTGAYATNEKLFF
TRBV6-5	CASSFGTGQETQYF
TRBV5-4	CASSLEAGGLVEQYF
TRBV5-4	CASSLSLAGAPETQYF
TRBV9	CASSVGQGSSYNSPLHF
TRBV3-1/TRBV3-2	CASSRRGQETQYF
TRBV10-3	CAISLTGAQHF
TRBV3-1/TRBV3-2	CASSQDRGGNQPQHF
TRBV7-7	CASSLSGGRTDTQYF
TRBV4-2	CASSQPTGVGDEQYF
TRBV5-1	CASSRPVNTEAFF
TRBV7-8	CASSLAPKDRELFF
TRBV30	CAWSVGGSNQPQHF
TRBV28	CASSFIGQGITDTQYF
TRBV28	CASSLGLSYEQYF
TRBV4-2	CASSQEAGSPLHF
TRBV10-3	CAIRYGNTIYF
TRBV28	CASSPGGQGVGQYF
TRBV5-4	CASSVDSGGAADTQYF
TRBV3-1/TRBV3-2	CASSQESSPNQPQHF
TRBV6-5	CASRADSTVQPQHF
TRBV28	CASSSPTGDGNTIYF
TRBV5-1	CASRRGRDSNQPQHF
TRBV30	CAYVQGSYNEQFF
TRBV5-1	CASSSTGGTSYGYTF
TRBV28	CASRRPGTLDTQYF
TRBV19	CASSIAPGKGYEQYF
TRBV7-9	CASSLFLGSEKLFF
TRBV30	CAWNSGGGDTQYF
TRBV7-8	CASSHPSGGSYEQYF
TRBV3-1/TRBV3-2	CASSQDFLAGPLGTDTQYF
TRBV19	CASSAQTQGTRGYTF
TRBV3-1/TRBV3-2	CASSQGLAGAGGELFF
TRBV27	CASSLQGAYEQYF
TRBV4-1	CASSYGQGALYGYTF
TRBV28	CASYGQDDSPLHF
TRBV6-5	CASSYQGQASTGGYTF
TRBV7-9	CASSLVGQGVYGYTF
TRBV11-3	CASSLDGVAPRDEQFF
TRBV7-2	CASSSQATGPDEQFF
TRBV7-2	CASSLYAGGDTGELFF
TRBV4-1	CASRGGSGLDYGYTF
TRBV6-1	CASSDYGGNLLNQPQHF
TRBV2	CASDPRNTQYF
TRBV28	CASSFGGAENTIYF
TRBV20-1	CSASGTPGQGVTDTQYF
TRBV29-1	CSVRTEANYGYTF